One T cell receptor beta chain is described in this entry. Germline CDR1 reads SNHLY; CDR2 reads FYNNEI. This CDR3 comprises 15 residues. J was trimmed by 5 bases and V by 6 bases; bases with no gene match: 3. Per the study methods: Reference gene primer amplification yielded estimated nucleated cell counts. The method was immunoSEQ multiplex PCR; TCRdb's version includes in-frame clones alone and lacks a portion of them. V and J calls and clone size are given by that table; D and trimming were obtained from the DNA. The sample has some 22,000 clones, approximately 84% seen once. This sample is drawn from a study of blood T cell repertoires in COVID-19. The wider study: PBMCs, B-cell-depleted T cells, or T cells provided the cDNA or gDNA that made up the material.

V and J are TRBV2 and TRBJ2-2; 13 bases fit TRBD2. Input material: peripheral blood. This TCR came from a woman at least 80 years old with acute or convalescent COVID-19. The CDR3 DNA follows: TGTGCCAGCAGCGTGGGACTAGCGGGAACCGGGGAGCTGTTTTTT. This sequence encodes CASSVGLAGTGELFF.